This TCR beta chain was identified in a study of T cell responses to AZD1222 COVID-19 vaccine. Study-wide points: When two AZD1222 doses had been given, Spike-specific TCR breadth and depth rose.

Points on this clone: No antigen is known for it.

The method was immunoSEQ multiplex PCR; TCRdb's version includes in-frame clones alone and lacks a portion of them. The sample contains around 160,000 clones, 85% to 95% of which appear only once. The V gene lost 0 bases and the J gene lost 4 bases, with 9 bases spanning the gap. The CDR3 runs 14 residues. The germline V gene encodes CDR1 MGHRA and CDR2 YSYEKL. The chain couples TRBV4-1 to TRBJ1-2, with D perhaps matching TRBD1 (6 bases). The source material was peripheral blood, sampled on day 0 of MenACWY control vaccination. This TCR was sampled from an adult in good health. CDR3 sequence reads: CASSQEGGPYGYTF. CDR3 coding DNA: TGCGCCAGCAGCCAAGAAGGGGGACCCTATGGCTACACCTTC.